This TCR beta chain was found in a study of shared clonotypes between healthy human individuals. V was shortened by 0 bases and J by 5 bases, with 6 bases between the two germline ends. The CDR3 has 13 residues. Per germline, CDR1 SGHKS and CDR2 YYEKEE (reference sequence). Regarding this clone: Its antigen is still unknown.

Donors, without exception, were Caucasian adults residing in Nashville, Tennessee. Per the original data handling: ImmunoSEQ yielded junction-only sequences lacking quality scores, so filtering differed. Some clones are missing from TCRdb's copy, which holds only in-frame ones; the method was immunoSEQ multiplex PCR. Clone size and the V and J calls come from that table; the DNA yielded D and trimming. This sample has approximately 2.1 million clones, with 85% to 95% found just once. General study findings and limits: What limited the represented genetic and exposure-history diversity was the small number of donors. Clonotypes which were not shared had lower generation probabilities than clonotypes that all four donors shared.

This clonotype was obtained from a man between 18 and 35 years old in good health. Some clones in this sample may be carry-over from other donors' samples. The V call is TRBV5-5, the J call TRBJ2-1; perhaps TRBD2 as D (5 bases). Sequencing was done on a sample of naive CD4+ T cells from PBMCs. Subset reported: CD45RA+ positively selected. The CDR3 DNA follows: TGTGCCAGCAGCTTGGCCGGGGACAATGAGCAGTTCTTC. It codes for CASSLAGDNEQFF.